This TCR beta chain was retrieved from a study of T-cell reconstitution after alpha-beta-depleted transplantation in children (dated by TCRdb to between 2015 and 2016). Study-wide context: Using TCR repertoire profiling, the study followed T-cell immune reconstitution in a quantitative way in children after TCRalphabeta/CD19-depleted allogeneic hematopoietic cell transplantation.

In the paper's terms, the treatment or condition label means: allogeneic hematopoietic cell transplantation with graft depleted of TCRalphabeta T cells and CD19 B cells. Transplant recipients were children who received TCRalphabeta/CD19-depleted allogeneic hematopoietic cell grafts. As concerns this clonotype: The antigen this receptor binds is unknown. Base qualities are not provided; no much larger clone lies one nucleotide away.

Study-wide conclusions, independent of this receptor: In some patients, the high TCRbeta diversity seen at day 60 was put down to recipient T cells and intrathymic progenitors that had survived conditioning. The frequencies of hyperexpanded clones fell over the following months, and after one year, T-cell counts and TCRbeta diversity were mostly attributed to newly produced T cells. Apparently early alphabetaT-cell count recovery about two months after transplant reportedly relied on only several hundred rapidly expanded clones derived from non-depleted graft cells.

From the cysteine through the phenylalanine, the CDR3 covers 14 amino acids. CDR3 DNA only is kept here, 42 bases in frame from base 1. Looking up the germline V gene (reference sequence) yields CDR1 DFQATT and CDR2 SNEGSKA. The V and J ends are trimmed by 6 bases and 7 bases, leaving 16 bases between them. The library was built by means of PCR. The sequencer was an Illumina HiSeq 2500. To normalize quantification of the TCRbeta repertoire, the TCR libraries were built with molecular barcoding that relied on unique molecular identifiers. TCRdb cleaned the public reads at Q25 with fastp, built clones with MiXCR and kept in-frame beta chains. When rows share a CDR3 protein, they turn into one entry using the most common DNA and genes. This sample comprises about 980,000 distinct CDR3 sequences, roughly 29% of them detected only once. The top ten clones comprise 28% of the sample.

The sequence was obtained from a boy in the first two years of life who had a stem cell transplant for SCID, so the T cells may come from the graft donor. Recombination joined TRBV20-1 with TRBJ1-6; a tentative D call is TRBD1 (6 bases match). The sequencing here drew on PBMCs, mostly from graft donor cells, taken 360 days after TCRalphabeta/CD19-depleted stem cell transplant. The DNA sequence is given as TGCAGTGCGAGGACAGATCAAGGGAATTCACCCCTCCACTTT. Its coded protein is CSARTDQGNSPLHF.